The 29 T cell receptor beta chains below all came from one sample that was sequenced in a study of cytomegalovirus exposure and HLA in healthy donors. TCRdb's table, derived via immunoSEQ multiplex PCR, lists solely in-frame clones and lacks some. The table lists under 200,000 clones, less than 90% of them singletons, with approximately 2.1% in the top ten. Input material: PBMCs. The source is a woman aged 18-35 years in good health and CMV-seronegative.

The chain's CDR3 is CASSEVAGSTDTQYF. The CDR3 region has the DNA TGTGCCAGCAGTGAAGTAGCGGGGAGCACAGATACGCAGTATTTT. This rearrangement joins TRBV6-1 to TRBJ2-3; 8 bases agree with TRBD2. With V trimmed by 1 base and J by 0 bases, 0 bases remained unmatched. The germline gives CDR1 MNHNS, CDR2 SASEGT. The CDR3 is 15 residues long.

The V and J genes are TRBV6-5 and TRBJ1-1; the D is unclear. Germline V gene data show CDR1 as MNHEY and CDR2 as SVGAGI. The CDR3 runs to 14 residues. Between the trimmed V and J ends, which lost 0 bases and 1 base, there was a span of 6 bases. The CDR3 coding sequence is TGTGCCAGCAGTTACTCAGCGGGGAACACTGAAGCTTTCTTT. It specifies CASSYSAGNTEAFF.

The chain links TRBV12-5 to TRBJ2-7; maybe TRBD1 (5 bases). Germline CDR1 and CDR2: LGHNT and FRNRAP. Trimming took 0 bases from V and 3 from J, leaving 9 bases between them. CDR3 length equals 14 residues. The CDR3 coding sequence is TGTGCTAGTGGTTTGGTACGGCAGGGCTACGAGCAGTACTTC. Its translation: CASGLVRQGYEQYF.

This sequence joins TRBV10-3 and TRBJ1-1; 9 bases fit TRBD1. Germline assignment: CDR1 ENHRY and CDR2 SYGVKD. CDR3 size: 17 residues. V dropped 5 bases and J dropped 3; count of bases not matched to a gene: 13. DNA for the CDR3: TGTGCCATCAGTCCTTCACAGGGGGCGCGGAGGGACACTGAAGCTTTCTTT. It codes for CAISPSQGARRDTEAFF.

This clone has more than one count but fewer than ten. The chain uses TRBV7-2 and TRBJ1-1; D call uncertain. CDR3 length: 13 amino acids. Germline V gene data show CDR1 as SGHTA and CDR2 as FQGNSA. Trimming stripped 2 bases from V and 3 bases from J, with 7 bases between. The CDR3 nucleotides are TGTGCCAGCAGCTTACACGCGGACACTGAAGCTTTCTTT. Translation: CASSLHADTEAFF.

The rearrangement joins TRBV7-9 to TRBJ1-2; D unresolved. Germline CDR1 and CDR2: SEHNR and FQNEAQ (reference sequence). The CDR3 has 13 residues. With 5 bases removed from V and 0 bases from J, the gap between germline ends came to 7 bases. Here the CDR3 DNA reads TGTGCCAGCAGCGCTACCGCTAACTATGGCTACACCTTC. Protein: CASSATANYGYTF.

This chain joins TRBV12-5 and TRBJ2-5; no reliable D call. The germline CDR1 and CDR2 sequences are LGHNT and FRNRAP. V gave up 0 bases and J gave up 5 bases, with 16 bases separating them. This CDR3 contains 16 residues. The CDR3 DNA is TGTGCTAGTGGTTTGGTACTGGGCTCCCACACCGAGACCCAGTACTTC. Translating it yields CASGLVLGSHTETQYF.

The chain recombines TRBV5-6 with TRBJ2-7; 11 positions agree with TRBD1. The germline gives CDR1 SGHDT, CDR2 YYEEEE. The CDR3 has 14 residues. The trim removed 3 bases at V and 4 bases at J, leaving 3 bases unmatched. The CDR3 spells CASSWRDRGYEQYF. The CDR3 DNA sequence: TGTGCCAGCAGCTGGAGGGACAGGGGGTACGAGCAGTACTTC. Full variable domain (outside the CDR3, taken from reference TRBV5-6 and TRBJ2-7): DAGVTQSPTHLIKTRGQQVTLRCSPKSGHDTVSWYQQALGQGPQFIFQYYEEEERQRGNFPDRFSGHQFPNYSSELNVNALLLGDSALYLCASSWRDRGYEQYFGPGTRLTVT.

V gene TRBV6-5 combines with J gene TRBJ1-1, with TRBD1 as a possible D gene (5 bases). The V and J ends lost 2 bases and 4 bases respectively, with 11 bases between them. This CDR3 contains 14 residues. From germline, CDR1 is MNHEY and CDR2 SVGAGI. The CDR3 reads CASSYGAGSTEAFF. Here the CDR3 DNA reads TGTGCCAGCAGTTACGGGGCTGGTAGCACTGAAGCTTTCTTT.

The chain combines TRBV19 with TRBJ2-7, with D tentatively TRBD1 (7 bases). This CDR3 has 15 residues. The germline V and J ends were trimmed by 5 bases and 4 bases, with 18 bases remaining between them. CDR1 is LNHDA, CDR2 SQIVND, per germline (reference sequence). The CDR3: CASSLARDSGYEQYF. As DNA, the CDR3 is TGTGCCAGTAGTTTAGCCCGGGACAGCGGGTACGAGCAGTACTTC.

The rearrangement joins TRBV5-1 to TRBJ2-5; 9 bases fit TRBD2. The CDR3 has 16 amino acids. Germline CDR1 reads SGHRS; CDR2 reads YFSETQ. After removal of 0 bases from V and 2 bases from J, the junction contained 5 bases not matched to a gene. CDR3 sequence: CASSLEGSGRQETQYF. The DNA for the CDR3 is TGCGCCAGCAGCTTGGAAGGTAGCGGGAGACAAGAGACCCAGTACTTC.

The genes are TRBV19 and TRBJ2-3, with 10 bases aligning to TRBD2. The germline V gene has CDR1 LNHDA and CDR2 SQIVND (reference sequence). J lost 3 bases, V lost 5 bases, and 8 bases had no gene match. This CDR3 is built from 16 residues. CDR3 nucleotide sequence: TGTGCCAGTAGTCGAGCTAGCGGGGGACCAACAGATACGCAGTATTTT. Translation gives CASSRASGGPTDTQYF.

The rearrangement links TRBV19 to TRBJ1-1; a possible D gene is TRBD1 (6 bases). The CDR3 covers 14 residues. Trimming took 2 bases from V and 7 from J, leaving 14 bases between them. In germline, CDR1 is LNHDA, CDR2 SQIVND (reference sequence). The CDR3 DNA follows: TGTGCCAGTAGTATACCCAACAGGGCGGGTGAAGCTTTCTTT. This gives the protein CASSIPNRAGEAFF.

This chain uses TRBV5-6 with TRBJ1-2, with 10 bases fitting TRBD1. Trimming cost V 4 bases and J 4 bases; bases outside gene matches: 10. Germline V gene data show CDR1 as SGHDT and CDR2 as YYEEEE. This CDR3 region has 16 residues. The CDR3 DNA reads TGTGCCAGCAGCCAGGGACAGGGGAGATACTTCTATGGCTACACCTTC. Protein: CASSQGQGRYFYGYTF.

The chain combines TRBV7-9 with TRBJ1-2; 7 positions agree with TRBD1. Trimming took 5 bases from V and 7 from J; bases not matched to a gene: 13. This CDR3 is 15 amino acids long. Germline CDR1 SEHNR, CDR2 FQNEAQ (reference sequence). CDR3 nucleotide sequence: TGTGCCAGCAGCGATAGCGGGGACAGTGTTCCTGGCTACACCTTC. It translates to CASSDSGDSVPGYTF.

The J gene is TRBJ1-1, the V gene TRBV6-1, with D unclear. This CDR3 contains 13 residues. In germline, CDR1 is MNHNS, CDR2 SASEGT. V was cut by 9 bases and J by 0 bases, with 11 bases left in between. This chain's CDR3 is CASRSSLNTEAFF. The CDR3 region has the DNA TGTGCCAGTAGGAGTAGCCTGAACACTGAAGCTTTCTTT.

The rearrangement links TRBV25-1 to TRBJ1-2, with TRBD1 as a possible D gene (6 bases). Trimming removed 7 bases from V and 5 bases from J, with 17 bases in between. The germline CDR1 and CDR2 sequences are MGHDK and SYGVNS. The CDR3 is 14 amino acids. In DNA form, the CDR3 reads TGTGCCAGCACCACTCCGGGACATTTTTATGGCTACACCTTC. It yields the protein CASTTPGHFYGYTF.

V usage is TRBV18 and J usage is TRBJ2-2; 12 bases fit TRBD2. Looked up from germline, CDR1 is KGHSH and CDR2 is LQKENI. This CDR3 has 16 residues. With 6 bases clipped from V and 3 bases from J, the junction kept 5 bases outside the gene matches. The CDR3 protein is CASSLRLAGDTGELFF. The CDR3 DNA is TGTGCCAGCTCTCTCAGACTAGCGGGAGACACCGGGGAGCTGTTTTTT.

The rearrangement links TRBV5-1 to TRBJ2-2; TRBD2 aligns across 10 bases. This CDR3 has 20 residues. Germline assignment: CDR1 SGHRS and CDR2 YFSETQ. V shed 4 bases, J shed 6 bases, and the junction held 21 bases outside the gene matches. The CDR3 reads CASSPTVAGGTYLSAGELFF. CDR3 coding DNA: TGCGCCAGCAGCCCTACGGTAGCGGGAGGTACCTATTTGTCGGCCGGGGAGCTGTTTTTT.

CDR3 nucleotide sequence: TGTGCCAGCAGCTTGACAGGGGCCAAGAACTATGGCTACACCTTC. Protein: CASSLTGAKNYGYTF. The gene calls are TRBV5-4 and TRBJ1-2; 7 bases map to TRBD1. The CDR3 loop spans 15 amino acids. The trim removed 1 base at V and 2 bases at J, leaving 5 bases unmatched. Germline V CDR1 and CDR2: SGHNT, YYREEE (reference sequence). Combining the CDR3 with reference TRBV5-4 and TRBJ1-2 gives the whole variable domain ETGVTQSPTHLIKTRGQQVTLRCSSQSGHNTVSWYQQALGQGPQFIFQYYREEENGRGNFPPRFSGLQFPNYSSELNVNALELDDSALYLCASSLTGAKNYGYTFGSGTRLTVV.

V is TRBV30 and J is TRBJ1-3; TRBD1 might be the D (6 bases). This CDR3 has 14 residues. In germline, CDR1 is GTSNPN, CDR2 SVGIG (reference sequence). Trimming took 2 bases from V and 0 from J, leaving 8 bases between them. The CDR3 spells CAWSQGSSGNTIYF. The CDR3 bases are TGTGCCTGGAGTCAGGGGAGCTCTGGAAACACCATATATTTT.

The CDR3 sequence is CAIRGSGADGYTF. DNA for the CDR3: TGTGCCATCAGGGGATCAGGGGCAGATGGCTACACCTTC. The chain is built from TRBV10-3 and TRBJ1-2, with D tentatively TRBD1 (6 bases). The CDR3 loop spans 13 amino acids. Germline V CDR1 and CDR2: ENHRY, SYGVKD. Deletions cut 6 bases from V and 6 bases from J, with 14 bases between.

The chain recombines TRBV7-9 with TRBJ1-4; the D is unclear. CDR1 is SEHNR and CDR2 is FQNEAQ in the germline V gene (reference sequence). Trimming left V 5 bases short and J 11 bases short, with 24 bases between. The length of the CDR3 is 16 residues. The CDR3 is CASSPPLRGLRDKLFF. Here the CDR3 DNA reads TGTGCCAGCAGCCCCCCCTTGCGAGGGCTCCGTGATAAACTGTTTTTT.

The chain links TRBV5-1 to TRBJ2-7; perhaps TRBD1 as D (6 bases). The ends were cut back, 0 bases at V and 4 bases at J, with 11 bases in the middle. The CDR3 is 14 residues long. Germline V CDR1 and CDR2: SGHRS, YFSETQ. CDR3 region: CASSLVDSPYEQYF. In DNA, the CDR3 is TGCGCCAGCAGCTTGGTGGACAGTCCTTACGAGCAGTACTTC.

The rearrangement joins TRBV10-1 to TRBJ2-7, with 8 nucleotides matching TRBD2. This CDR3 contains 14 residues. From germline, CDR1 is WNHNN and CDR2 SYGVQD (reference sequence). The trim removed 10 bases at V and 5 bases at J, leaving 13 bases unmatched. The CDR3 loop is CAIQAQREFNEQYF. In DNA, the CDR3 is TGCGCCATCCAAGCCCAGCGGGAGTTTAACGAGCAGTACTTC.

The V call is TRBV18, the J call TRBJ1-5, with D possibly being TRBD1 (5 bases). The CDR3 covers 13 residues. V lost 2 bases to trimming and J lost 5 bases, with 7 bases between them. Germline V CDR1 and CDR2: KGHSH, LQKENI. CDR3 DNA: TGTGCCAGCTCACCAGCAGGGCATCAGCCCCAGCATTTT. Amino acid sequence: CASSPAGHQPQHF. The complete variable domain, with remaining parts taken from reference TRBV18 and TRBJ1-5, reads NAGVMQNPRHLVRRRGQEARLRCSPMKGHSHVYWYRQLPEEGLKFMVYLQKENIIDESGMPKERFSAEFPKEGPSILRIQQVVRGDSAAYFCASSPAGHQPQHFGDGTRLSIL.

V is TRBV6-5 and J is TRBJ1-1; D uncertain. This CDR3 has 14 amino acids. Germline V gene lookup returns CDR1 MNHEY and CDR2 SVGAGI. With 2 bases removed from V and 5 bases from J, the gap between germline ends came to 12 bases. Written as DNA, the CDR3 is TGTGCCAGCAGTTACGCCCGGGGTGGGACTGAAGCTTTCTTT. It encodes CASSYARGGTEAFF.

The rearrangement uses TRBV27 and TRBJ1-1, with 8 bases that match TRBD1. The CDR3 consists of 14 residues. From germline, CDR1 is MNHEY and CDR2 SMNVEV (reference sequence). V lost 2 bases and J lost 3; bases outside the gene matches: 2. The CDR3 region is CASSLGQGYTEAFF. In nucleotides, the CDR3 is TGTGCCAGCAGTTTAGGACAGGGTTACACTGAAGCTTTCTTT.

The gene calls are TRBV6-5 and TRBJ2-1; TRBD2 aligns across 7 bases. CDR1 is MNHEY and CDR2 is SVGAGI in the germline V gene. CDR3 length equals 16 residues. Trimming at V came to 4 bases and at J to 4 bases, leaving 10 bases not matched to a gene. Written as DNA, the CDR3 is TGTGCCAGCAGTTCCCCGGGAGGAAGGAATTACAATGAGCAGTTCTTC. Encoded protein: CASSSPGGRNYNEQFF.